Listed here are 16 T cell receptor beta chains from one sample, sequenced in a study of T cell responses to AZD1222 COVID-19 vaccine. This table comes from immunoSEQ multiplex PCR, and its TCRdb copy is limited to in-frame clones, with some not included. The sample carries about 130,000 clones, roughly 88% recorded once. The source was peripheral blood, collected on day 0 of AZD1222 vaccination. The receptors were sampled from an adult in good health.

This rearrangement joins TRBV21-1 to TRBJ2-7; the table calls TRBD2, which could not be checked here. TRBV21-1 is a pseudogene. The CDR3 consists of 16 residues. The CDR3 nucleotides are TGTGCCAGCAGCAATGGAGGCTTTTCTACCTTCTACGAGCAGTACTTC. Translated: CASSNGGFSTFYEQYF.

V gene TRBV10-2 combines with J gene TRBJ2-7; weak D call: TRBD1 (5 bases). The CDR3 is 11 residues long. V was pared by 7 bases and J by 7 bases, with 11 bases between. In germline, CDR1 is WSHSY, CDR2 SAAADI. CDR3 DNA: TGCGCCAGCAAACAGGTCGGTGAGCAGTACTTC. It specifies CASKQVGEQYF.

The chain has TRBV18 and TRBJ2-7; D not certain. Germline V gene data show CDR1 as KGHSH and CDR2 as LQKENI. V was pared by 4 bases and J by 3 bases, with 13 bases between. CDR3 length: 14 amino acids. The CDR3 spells CASSRADYSYEQYF. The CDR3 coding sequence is TGTGCCAGCTCACGGGCAGATTACAGCTACGAGCAGTACTTC.

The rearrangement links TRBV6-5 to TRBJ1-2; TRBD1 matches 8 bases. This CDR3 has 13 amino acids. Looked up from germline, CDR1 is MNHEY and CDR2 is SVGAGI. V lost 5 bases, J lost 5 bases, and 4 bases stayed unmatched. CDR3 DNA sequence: TGTGCCAGCAGTAAGGACAGGGTATATGGCTACACCTTC. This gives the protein CASSKDRVYGYTF.

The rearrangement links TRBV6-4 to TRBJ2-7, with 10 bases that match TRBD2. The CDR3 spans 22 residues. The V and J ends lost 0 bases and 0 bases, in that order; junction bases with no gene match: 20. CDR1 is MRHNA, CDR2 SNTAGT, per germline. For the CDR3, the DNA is TGTGCCAGCAGTGACTCGGATTTAGCGGGGGGAAGGTCAGGGGCCAACTCCTACGAGCAGTACTTC. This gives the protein CASSDSDLAGGRSGANSYEQYF.

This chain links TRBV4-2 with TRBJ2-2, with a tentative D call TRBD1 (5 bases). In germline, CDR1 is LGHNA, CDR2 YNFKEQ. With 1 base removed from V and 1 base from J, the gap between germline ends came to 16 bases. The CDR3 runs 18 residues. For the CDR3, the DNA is TGTGCCAGCAGCCAAGTAAAGCAGGGATTTTGGAACACCGGGGAGCTGTTTTTT. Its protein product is CASSQVKQGFWNTGELFF.

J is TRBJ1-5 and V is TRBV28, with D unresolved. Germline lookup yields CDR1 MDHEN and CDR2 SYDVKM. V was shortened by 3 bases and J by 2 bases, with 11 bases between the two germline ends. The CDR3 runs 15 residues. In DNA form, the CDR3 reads TGTGCCAGCAGTTTTTGGAGATTCGGCAATCAGCCCCAGCATTTT. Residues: CASSFWRFGNQPQHF.

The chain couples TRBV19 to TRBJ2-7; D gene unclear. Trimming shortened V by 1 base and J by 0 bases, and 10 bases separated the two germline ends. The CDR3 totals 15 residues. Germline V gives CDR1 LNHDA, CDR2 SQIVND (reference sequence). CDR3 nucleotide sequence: TGTGCCAGTAGTATAGCCAGATCCCCCTCCTACGAGCAGTACTTC. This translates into CASSIARSPSYEQYF.

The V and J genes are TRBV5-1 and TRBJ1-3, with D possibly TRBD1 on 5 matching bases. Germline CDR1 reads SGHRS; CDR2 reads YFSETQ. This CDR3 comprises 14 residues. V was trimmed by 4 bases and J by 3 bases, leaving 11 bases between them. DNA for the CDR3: TGCGCCAGCAGCCCGGACAACAGTGGAAACACCATATATTTT. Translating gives CASSPDNSGNTIYF.

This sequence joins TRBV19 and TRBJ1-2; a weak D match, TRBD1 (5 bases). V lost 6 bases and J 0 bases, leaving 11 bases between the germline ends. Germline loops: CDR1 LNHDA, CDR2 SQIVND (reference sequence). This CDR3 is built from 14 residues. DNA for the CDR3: TGTGCCAGTAGCCGACAGAATCCTAACTATGGCTACACCTTC. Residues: CASSRQNPNYGYTF.

CDR3 coding DNA: TGCGCCAGCAGCTTGGATGACTACGAGCAGTACTTC. Translated: CASSLDDYEQYF. V gene TRBV5-1 combines with J gene TRBJ2-7; no definite D call. The CDR3 covers 12 residues. V lost 0 bases to trimming and J lost 3 bases, with 4 bases between them. Germline loops: CDR1 SGHRS, CDR2 YFSETQ.

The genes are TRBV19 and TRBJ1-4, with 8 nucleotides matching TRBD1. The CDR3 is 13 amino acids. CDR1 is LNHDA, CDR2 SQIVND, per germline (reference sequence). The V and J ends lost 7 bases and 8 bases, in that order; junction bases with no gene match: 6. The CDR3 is CASKDRGREKLFF. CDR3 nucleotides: TGTGCCAGTAAAGACAGGGGCAGGGAAAAACTGTTTTTT.

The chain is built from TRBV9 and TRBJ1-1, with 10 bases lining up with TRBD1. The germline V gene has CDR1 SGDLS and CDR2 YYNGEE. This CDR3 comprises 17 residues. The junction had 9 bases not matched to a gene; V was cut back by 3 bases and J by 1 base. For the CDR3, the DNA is TGTGCCAGCAGCGAGGGGACAGGGGTGAGGGGGAACACTGAAGCTTTCTTT. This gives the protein CASSEGTGVRGNTEAFF. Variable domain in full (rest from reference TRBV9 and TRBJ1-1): DSGVTQTPKHLITATGQRVTLRCSPRSGDLSVYWYQQSLDQGLQFLIQYYNGEERAKGNILERFSAQQFPDLHSELNLSSLELGDSALYFCASSEGTGVRGNTEAFFGQGTRLTVV.

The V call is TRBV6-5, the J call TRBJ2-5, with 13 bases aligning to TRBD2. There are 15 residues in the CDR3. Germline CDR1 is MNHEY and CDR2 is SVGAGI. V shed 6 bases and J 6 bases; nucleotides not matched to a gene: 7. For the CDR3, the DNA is TGTGCCAGCAGAATGACTAGCGGGAGGACTAAGACCCAGTACTTC. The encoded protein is CASRMTSGRTKTQYF.

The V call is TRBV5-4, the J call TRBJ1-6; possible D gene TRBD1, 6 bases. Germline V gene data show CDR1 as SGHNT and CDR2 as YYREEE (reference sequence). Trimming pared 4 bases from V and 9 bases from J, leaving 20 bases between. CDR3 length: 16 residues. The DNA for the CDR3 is TGTGCCAGCAGCGTAACAGGGTTGGGGGTGGGTTCACCCCTCCACTTT. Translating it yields CASSVTGLGVGSPLHF.

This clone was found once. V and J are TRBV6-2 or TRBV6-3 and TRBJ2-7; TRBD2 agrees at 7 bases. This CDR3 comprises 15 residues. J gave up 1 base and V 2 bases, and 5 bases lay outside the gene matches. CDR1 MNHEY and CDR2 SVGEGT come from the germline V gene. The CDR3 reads CASSYDGGRSYEQYF. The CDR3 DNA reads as TGTGCCAGCAGTTACGACGGGGGGAGATCCTACGAGCAGTACTTC.